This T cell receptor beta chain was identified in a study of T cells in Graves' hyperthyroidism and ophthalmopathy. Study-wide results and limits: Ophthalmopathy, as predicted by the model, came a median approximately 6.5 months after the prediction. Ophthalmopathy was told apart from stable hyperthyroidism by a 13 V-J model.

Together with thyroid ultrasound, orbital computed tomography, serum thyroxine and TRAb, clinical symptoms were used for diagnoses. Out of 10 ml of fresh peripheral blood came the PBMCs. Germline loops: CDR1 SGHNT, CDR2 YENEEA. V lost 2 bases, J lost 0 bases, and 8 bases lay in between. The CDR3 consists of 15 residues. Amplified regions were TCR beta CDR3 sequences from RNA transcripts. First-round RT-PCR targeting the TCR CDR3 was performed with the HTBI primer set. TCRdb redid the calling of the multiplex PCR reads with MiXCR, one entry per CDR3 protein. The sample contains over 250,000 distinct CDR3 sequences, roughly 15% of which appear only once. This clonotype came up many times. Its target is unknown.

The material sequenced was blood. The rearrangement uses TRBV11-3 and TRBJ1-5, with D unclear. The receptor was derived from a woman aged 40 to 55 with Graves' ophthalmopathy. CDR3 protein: CASSLWRFSNQPQHF. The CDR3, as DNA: TGTGCCAGCAGCTTATGGCGGTTTAGCAATCAGCCCCAGCATTTT. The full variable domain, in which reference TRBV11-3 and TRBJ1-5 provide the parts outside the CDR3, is EAGVVQSPRYKIIEKKQPVAFWCNPISGHNTLYWYLQNLGQGPELLIRYENEEAVDDSQLPKDRFSAERLKGVDSTLKIQPAELGDSAVYLCASSLWRFSNQPQHFGDGTRLSIL.